What follows are 14 T cell receptor beta chains derived from one specimen sequenced in a study of blood T cell repertoires in COVID-19. TCRdb's copy holds only in-frame clones and misses some; the assay was immunoSEQ multiplex PCR. The sample holds around 250,000 clones, approximately 87% seen once. Specimen: peripheral blood. These receptors all come from a man aged 60 to 69 with acute or convalescent COVID-19.

CDR3 amino acids: CASSEPGLLTEAFF. CDR3 bases: TGTGCCAGCAGTGAACCGGGACTTCTCACTGAAGCTTTCTTT. V usage is TRBV6-1 and J usage is TRBJ1-1; a possible D gene is TRBD1 (5 bases). CDR1 is MNHNS and CDR2 is SASEGT in the germline V gene. This CDR3 contains 14 residues. The ends were cut back, 2 bases at V and 4 bases at J, with 11 bases in the middle.

The chain couples TRBV7-9 to TRBJ2-5; 8 nucleotides align to TRBD1. J lost 9 bases, V lost 5 bases, and 11 bases had no gene match. CDR1 is SEHNR, CDR2 FQNEAQ, per germline (reference sequence). The CDR3 has 14 amino acids. For the CDR3, the DNA is TGTGCCAGCAGCCTGGACAGGGCCCAAGCGTCCCAGTACTTC. Its protein product is CASSLDRAQASQYF.

V gene TRBV5-5 combines with J gene TRBJ2-1; a weak D match, TRBD2 (6 bases). The CDR3 runs 18 residues. The germline V gene encodes CDR1 SGHKS and CDR2 YYEKEE (reference sequence). V was cut by 4 bases and J by 8 bases, with 28 bases left in between. CDR3 amino acids: CASSGLASEHSVGDEQFF. The DNA for the CDR3 is TGTGCCAGCAGCGGGCTAGCGTCGGAGCATTCGGTAGGTGATGAGCAGTTCTTC.

Worth noting for this clone: The CDR3 does not close with the conserved phenylalanine or tryptophan, likely indicating a read error. No DNA is shown, since the ends of the CDR3 on it are uncertain; the CDR3 is the one TCRdb lists. This chain connects TRBV6-5 to TRBJ2-7; the table calls TRBD1, which could not be checked here. From germline, CDR1 is MNHEY and CDR2 SVGAGI. The CDR3 comprises 12 residues, both ends counted. CDR3 loop: CASSYRGHPGVS.

The genes are TRBV14 and TRBJ1-2, with 8 bases matching TRBD1. Trimming at V came to 2 bases and at J to 4 bases, leaving 6 bases not matched to a gene. Germline CDR1 reads SGHDN; CDR2 reads FVKESK. The CDR3 is 15 amino acids. CDR3 amino acids: CASSQRQGTIYGYTF. The CDR3 DNA reads TGTGCCAGCAGCCAAAGACAGGGGACTATCTATGGCTACACCTTC.

The rearrangement links TRBV4-1 to TRBJ2-2; D might be TRBD1 (6 bases). The length of the CDR3 is 18 residues. V lost 0 bases to trimming and J lost 3 bases, with 17 bases between them. Looked up from germline, CDR1 is MGHRA and CDR2 is YSYEKL. The CDR3 reads CASSQERVGGLYTGELFF. DNA of the CDR3: TGCGCCAGCAGCCAAGAGAGGGTAGGGGGTTTGTACACCGGGGAGCTGTTTTTT.

J is TRBJ2-2 and V is TRBV12-3 or TRBV12-4; D call uncertain. V was clipped by 3 bases and J by 6 bases, with 5 bases between them. This CDR3 spans 12 amino acids. This CDR3 reads CASSFYPGELFF. CDR3 nucleotides: TGTGCCAGCAGTTTCTATCCCGGGGAGCTGTTTTTT.

This chain connects TRBV10-3 to TRBJ1-4, with 7 bases aligning to TRBD1. The CDR3 has 18 residues. Germline values: CDR1 ENHRY, CDR2 SYGVKD. V lost 3 bases and J lost 0; bases outside the gene matches: 10. The CDR3 DNA reads TGTGCCATCAGTGACCGACCGGGACAGCTTGCAACTAATGAAAAACTGTTTTTT. It translates to CAISDRPGQLATNEKLFF.

The chain couples TRBV29-1 to TRBJ2-7, with TRBD2 as a possible D gene (6 bases). In germline, CDR1 is SQVTM, CDR2 ANQGSEA. This CDR3 is built from 12 residues. The V end lost 4 bases, the J end lost 3 bases, and 10 bases lay between the germline ends. The CDR3 is CSVGRRDYEQYF. The CDR3 DNA reads TGCAGCGTTGGCAGGAGGGACTACGAGCAGTACTTC.

CDR3 residues: CATSRDNGAYSPLHF. The CDR3 nucleotides are TGTGCCACCAGCAGAGACAATGGGGCTTATTCACCCCTCCACTTT. The chain joins TRBV15 to TRBJ1-6; tentatively, D is TRBD1 (5 bases). CDR3 length: 15 amino acids. Per the germline V gene, CDR1 is LNHNV and CDR2 is YYDKDF (reference sequence). V was clipped by 0 bases and J by 8 bases, with 11 bases between them.

The rearrangement uses TRBV4-2 and TRBJ1-2; TRBD1 might be the D (5 bases). Trimming removed 5 bases at V and 2 bases at J, with 12 bases between. The length of the CDR3 is 14 residues. Germline V lookup: CDR1 LGHNA, CDR2 YNFKEQ. The CDR3 region has the DNA TGTGCCAGCAGCTCGGCGGGGGAAAACTATGGCTACACCTTC. It codes for CASSSAGENYGYTF.

This chain connects TRBV5-4 to TRBJ1-4, with TRBD1 matching 8 bases. The CDR3 spans 17 residues. The germline V gene has CDR1 SGHNT and CDR2 YYREEE (reference sequence). V shed 3 bases and J 8 bases; nucleotides not matched to a gene: 15. Written as DNA, the CDR3 is TGTGCCAGCAGCTCCCGGACAGGGTTGGAAGACTACGAAAAACTGTTTTTT. Its protein product is CASSSRTGLEDYEKLFF.

The V and J genes are TRBV16 and TRBJ1-5; 7 bases fit TRBD1. Trimming at V came to 3 bases and at J to 4 bases, leaving 12 bases not matched to a gene. The CDR3 extends over 17 amino acids. CDR1 is KGHSY and CDR2 is FQNENV in the germline V gene. The CDR3 DNA reads as TGTGCCAGCAGCCACACAAACCTGGACAGGAGTAATCAGCCCCAGCATTTT. Its translation is CASSHTNLDRSNQPQHF.

The genes are TRBV7-9 and TRBJ2-3; a possible D gene is TRBD1 (6 bases). CDR1 and CDR2 (germline): SEHNR, FQNEAQ (reference sequence). There are 16 residues in the CDR3. V was clipped by 2 bases and J by 2 bases, with 14 bases between them. The CDR3 nucleotides are TGTGCCAGCAGCTTACTGTCAGGGGACCTCACAGATACGCAGTATTTT. Residues: CASSLLSGDLTDTQYF.